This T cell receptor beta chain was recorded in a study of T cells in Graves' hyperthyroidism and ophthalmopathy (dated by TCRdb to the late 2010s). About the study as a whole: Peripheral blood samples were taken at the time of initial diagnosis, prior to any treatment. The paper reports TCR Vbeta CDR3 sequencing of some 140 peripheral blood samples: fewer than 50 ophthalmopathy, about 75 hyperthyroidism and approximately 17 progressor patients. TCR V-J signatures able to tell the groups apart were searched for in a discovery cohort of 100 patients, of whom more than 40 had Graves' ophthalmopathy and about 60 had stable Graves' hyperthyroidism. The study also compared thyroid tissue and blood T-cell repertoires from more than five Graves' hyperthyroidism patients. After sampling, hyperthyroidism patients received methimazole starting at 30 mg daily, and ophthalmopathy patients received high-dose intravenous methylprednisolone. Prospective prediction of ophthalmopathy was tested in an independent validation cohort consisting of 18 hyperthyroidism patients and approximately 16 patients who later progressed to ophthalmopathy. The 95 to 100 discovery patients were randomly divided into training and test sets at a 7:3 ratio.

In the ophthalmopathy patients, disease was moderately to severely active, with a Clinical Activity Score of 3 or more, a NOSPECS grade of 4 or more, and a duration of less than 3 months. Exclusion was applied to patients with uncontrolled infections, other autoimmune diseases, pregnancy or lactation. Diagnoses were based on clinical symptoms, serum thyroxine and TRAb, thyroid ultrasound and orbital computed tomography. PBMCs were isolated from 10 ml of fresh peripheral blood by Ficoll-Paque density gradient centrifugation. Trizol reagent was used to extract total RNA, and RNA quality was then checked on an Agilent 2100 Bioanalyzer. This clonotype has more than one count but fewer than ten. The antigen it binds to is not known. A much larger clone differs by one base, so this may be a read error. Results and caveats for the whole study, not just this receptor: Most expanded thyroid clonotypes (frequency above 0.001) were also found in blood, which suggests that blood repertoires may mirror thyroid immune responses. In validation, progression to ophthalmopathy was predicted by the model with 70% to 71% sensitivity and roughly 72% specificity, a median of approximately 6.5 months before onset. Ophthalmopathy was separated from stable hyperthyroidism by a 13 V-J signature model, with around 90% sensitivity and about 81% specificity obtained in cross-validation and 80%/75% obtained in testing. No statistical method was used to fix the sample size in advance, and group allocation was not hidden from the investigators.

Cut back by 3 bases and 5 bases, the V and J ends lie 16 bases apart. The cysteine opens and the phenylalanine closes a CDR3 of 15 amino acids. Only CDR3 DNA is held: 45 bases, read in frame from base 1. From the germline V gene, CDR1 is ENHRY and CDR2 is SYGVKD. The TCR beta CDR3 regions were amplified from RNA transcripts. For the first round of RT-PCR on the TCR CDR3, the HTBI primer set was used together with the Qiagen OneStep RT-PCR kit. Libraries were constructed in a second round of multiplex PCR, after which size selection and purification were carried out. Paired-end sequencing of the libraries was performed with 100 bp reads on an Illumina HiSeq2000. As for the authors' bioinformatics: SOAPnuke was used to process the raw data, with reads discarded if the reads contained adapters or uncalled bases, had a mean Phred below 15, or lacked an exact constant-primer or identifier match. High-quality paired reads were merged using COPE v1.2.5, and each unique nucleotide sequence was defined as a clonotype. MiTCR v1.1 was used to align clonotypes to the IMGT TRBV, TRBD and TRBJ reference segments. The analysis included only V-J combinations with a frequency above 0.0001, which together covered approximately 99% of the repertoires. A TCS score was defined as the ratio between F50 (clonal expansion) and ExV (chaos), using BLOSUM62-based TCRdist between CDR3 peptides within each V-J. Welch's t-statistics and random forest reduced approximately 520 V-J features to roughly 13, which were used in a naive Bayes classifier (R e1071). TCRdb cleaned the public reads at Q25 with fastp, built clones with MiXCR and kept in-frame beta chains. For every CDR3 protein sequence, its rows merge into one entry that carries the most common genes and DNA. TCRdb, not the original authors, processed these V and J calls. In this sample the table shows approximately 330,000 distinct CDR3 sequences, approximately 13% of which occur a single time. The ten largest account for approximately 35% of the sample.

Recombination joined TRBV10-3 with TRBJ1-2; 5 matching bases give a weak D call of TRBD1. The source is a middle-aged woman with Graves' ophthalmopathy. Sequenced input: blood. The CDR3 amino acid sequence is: CAISEAGAVKYGYTF. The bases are TGTGCCATCAGTGAAGCCGGGGCAGTGAAATATGGCTACACCTTC.